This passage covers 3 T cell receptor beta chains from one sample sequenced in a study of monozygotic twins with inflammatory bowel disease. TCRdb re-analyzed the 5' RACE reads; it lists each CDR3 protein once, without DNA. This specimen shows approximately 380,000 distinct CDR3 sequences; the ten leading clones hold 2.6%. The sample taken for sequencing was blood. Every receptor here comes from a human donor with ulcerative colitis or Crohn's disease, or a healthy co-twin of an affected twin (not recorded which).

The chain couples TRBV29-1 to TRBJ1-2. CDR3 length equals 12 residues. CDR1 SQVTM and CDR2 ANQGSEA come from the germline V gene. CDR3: CSSAKANYGYTF.

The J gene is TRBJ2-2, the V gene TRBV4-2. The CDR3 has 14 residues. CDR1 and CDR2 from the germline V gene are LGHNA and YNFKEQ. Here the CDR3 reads CASSRAKNTGELFF.

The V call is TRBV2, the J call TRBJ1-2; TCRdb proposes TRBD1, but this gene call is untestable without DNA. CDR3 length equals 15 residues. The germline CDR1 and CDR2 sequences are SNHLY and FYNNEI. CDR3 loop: CASPGTGQILYGYTF.